The 20 T cell receptor beta chains below come from one sample, sequenced in a study of Ad26.COV2.S vaccination and SARS-CoV-2 variants. Assay used: immunoSEQ multiplex PCR; TCRdb lists only in-frame clones, some missing. The table has almost 400,000 clones, 89% seen once. Specified treatment: approximately 18 received Ad26.COV2.S at low or high dose, single or two shots; roughly five received placebo; per-sample allocation not given. Vaccine and placebo recipients were sampled on day 63 after the first injection. Source: peripheral blood, taken in a trial of Ad26.COV2.S vaccine versus placebo. The receptors were sampled from a person aged 18 to 59 who received the Ad26.COV2.S COVID-19 vaccine or a placebo.

This clone was picked up one time. J is TRBJ1-1 and V is TRBV11-2; the D gene is possibly TRBD1 (6 bases). The V end lost 6 bases, the J end lost 1 base, and 18 bases lay between the germline ends. The CDR3 extends over 16 amino acids. The germline V gene has CDR1 SGHAT and CDR2 FQNNGV. The CDR3 loop is CASSPPIRDKNTEAFF. The CDR3 DNA follows: TGTGCCAGCAGTCCACCCATCCGGGACAAGAACACTGAAGCTTTCTTT. Full variable domain (remainder filled in from reference TRBV11-2 and TRBJ1-1): EAGVAQSPRYKIIEKRQSVAFWCNPISGHATLYWYQQILGQGPKLLIQFQNNGVVDDSQLPKDRFSAERLKGVDSTLKIQPAKLEDSAVYLCASSPPIRDKNTEAFFGQGTRLTVV.

This clone has a handful of counts. The V and J genes are TRBV4-3 and TRBJ2-7, with TRBD2 matching 7 bases. CDR3 size: 17 residues. Germline V CDR1 and CDR2: LGHNA, YSLEER. V was pared by 1 base and J by 3 bases, with 12 bases of the junction left unmatched. CDR3 DNA: TGCGCCAGCAGCCAAGGTCTGGCCTCGGCTAGCGGCTACGAGCAGTACTTC. As protein: CASSQGLASASGYEQYF.

The chain employs TRBV30 and TRBJ2-7; TRBD2 agrees at 9 bases. Germline CDR1 reads GTSNPN; CDR2 reads SVGIG (reference sequence). The CDR3 is made up of 12 amino acids. With 6 bases clipped from V and 2 bases from J, the junction kept 2 bases outside the gene matches. The CDR3 is CACASGTYEQYF. The CDR3 nucleotides read TGTGCCTGTGCTAGCGGGACCTACGAGCAGTACTTC.

The chain recombines TRBV28 with TRBJ2-2; 9 positions match TRBD2. Unmatched junction bases numbered 18, after V lost 6 bases and J lost 7 bases. The CDR3 covers 18 residues. From germline, CDR1 is MDHEN and CDR2 SYDVKM. CDR3 in amino acids: CASSHRLGLALTGGELFF. The CDR3 DNA follows: TGTGCCAGCAGCCATAGGCTCGGACTAGCGCTCACGGGCGGGGAGCTGTTTTTT.

The chain uses TRBV30 and TRBJ2-3; no clear D. The CDR3 has 12 residues. Germline CDR1 GTSNPN, CDR2 SVGIG (reference sequence). Trimming removed 4 bases from V and 1 base from J, with 6 bases in between. CDR3 amino acids: CAWTPGTDTQYF. The DNA for the CDR3 is TGTGCCTGGACTCCGGGCACAGATACGCAGTATTTT.

The chain uses TRBV30 and TRBJ2-2; TRBD2 might be the D (5 bases). Trimming pared 5 bases from V and 3 bases from J, leaving 19 bases between. The CDR3 has 16 amino acids. Per the germline V gene, CDR1 is GTSNPN and CDR2 is SVGIG (reference sequence). CDR3 region: CAWEPASSPYTGELFF. The DNA for the CDR3 is TGTGCCTGGGAGCCGGCTAGCTCCCCTTACACCGGGGAGCTGTTTTTT.

Comments on this clone: The sample has other DNA sequences that encode this CDR3 too. The chain employs TRBV28 and TRBJ1-5; TRBD1 agrees at 7 bases. This CDR3 region has 14 residues. Germline CDR1 reads MDHEN; CDR2 reads SYDVKM. V was clipped by 5 bases and J by 1 base; unmatched bases: 2. This CDR3 is CASSQGGSNQPQHF. The CDR3 DNA sequence: TGTGCCAGCAGTCAGGGGGGGAGCAATCAGCCCCAGCATTTT. Filled out from reference TRBV28 and TRBJ1-5, the complete variable domain reads DVKVTQSSRYLVKRTGEKVFLECVQDMDHENMFWYRQDPGLGLRLIYFSYDVKMKEKGDIPEGYSVSREKKERFSLILESASTNQTSMYLCASSQGGSNQPQHFGDGTRLSIL.

This CDR3 is CASSLPSGFSNEQFF. The CDR3 DNA reads as TGCGCCAGCAGCTTGCCTAGCGGGTTTTCGAATGAGCAGTTCTTC. The rearrangement links TRBV5-1 to TRBJ2-1; 8 positions agree with TRBD2. V dropped 1 base and J dropped 7; count of bases not matched to a gene: 7. This CDR3 is 15 amino acids long. Germline V CDR1 and CDR2: SGHRS, YFSETQ.

This clone was counted between two and nine times. V gene TRBV6-1 combines with J gene TRBJ2-7; the match to TRBD1 covers 8 bases. This CDR3 has 16 amino acids. The V gene end was trimmed by 0 bases and the J gene end by 6 bases; junction bases not matched to a gene: 10. Per the germline V gene, CDR1 is MNHNS and CDR2 is SASEGT. CDR3 nucleotide sequence: TGTGCCAGCAGTGAAGCTTCCGGGACAGGTTCGTTCGAGCAGTACTTC. Protein product: CASSEASGTGSFEQYF.

V and J are TRBV11-2 and TRBJ2-2; TRBD1 is a possible D gene (6 bases). The CDR3 is 15 residues long. Between the trimmed V and J ends, which lost 6 bases and 8 bases, there was a span of 19 bases. Germline V lookup: CDR1 SGHAT, CDR2 FQNNGV. The CDR3 region has the DNA TGTGCCAGCAGGTCACCGGGAACAGGGCGGGGGGAGCTGTTTTTT. Translating gives CASRSPGTGRGELFF.

The V call is TRBV9, the J call TRBJ2-5; D remains ambiguous. CDR1 SGDLS and CDR2 YYNGEE come from the germline V gene. The CDR3 spans 17 residues. The germline V and J ends were trimmed by 0 bases and 0 bases, with 15 bases remaining between them. In DNA form, the CDR3 reads TGTGCCAGCAGCGTAGCTGGCAGCCTGTGGGACCAAGAGACCCAGTACTTC. This gives the protein CASSVAGSLWDQETQYF.

This clone has only one observation. In nucleotides, the CDR3 is TGCAGCGGCAGCGACAGGGGGCAGATTGAAGCTTTCTTT. As protein: CSGSDRGQIEAFF. V is TRBV29-1 and J is TRBJ1-1, with TRBD1 matching over 10 bases. The CDR3 runs to 13 residues. CDR1 and CDR2 (germline): SQVTM, ANQGSEA. Losses at the gene ends were 7 bases for V and 7 bases for J; bases not matched to a gene: 9. Full variable domain (rest looked up from reference TRBV29-1 and TRBJ1-1): SAVISQKPSRDICQRGTSLTIQCQVDSQVTMMFWYRQQPGQSLTLIATANQGSEATYESGFVIDKFPISRPNLTFSTLTVSNMSPEDSSIYLCSGSDRGQIEAFFGQGTRLTVV.

The chain recombines TRBV11-3 with TRBJ2-3, with D perhaps TRBD2 (7 bases). V lost 0 bases and J 6 bases, leaving 16 bases between the germline ends. Germline CDR1 reads SGHNT; CDR2 reads YENEEA. The length of the CDR3 is 16 residues. CDR3 loop: CASSLDTGGQSDTQYF. Written as DNA, the CDR3 is TGTGCCAGCAGCTTAGATACGGGGGGCCAGTCGGATACGCAGTATTTT.

The CDR3 nucleotides read TGTGCCAGCAGCCAGATGGAGACCCAGTACTTC. Its protein product is CASSQMETQYF. The chain recombines TRBV7-9 with TRBJ2-5; D unresolved. The CDR3 totals 11 residues. Germline assignment: CDR1 SEHNR and CDR2 FQNEAQ (reference sequence). The V end was cut by 5 bases, the J end by 5 bases, with 6 bases between.

The chain employs TRBV3-1 (or the pseudogene TRBV3-2) and TRBJ1-6; D remains unclear. This CDR3 is 12 amino acids long. The germline V and J ends were trimmed by 1 base and 8 bases, with 3 bases remaining between them. Germline V gene data show CDR1 as LGHDT and CDR2 as YNNKEL (reference sequence). The chain's CDR3 is CASSQADSPLHF. CDR3 nucleotides: TGTGCCAGCAGCCAAGCGGATTCACCCCTCCACTTT.

The CDR3, as DNA: TGTGCCAGCAGCGTAGTTCCAGCGGGCGGATACAATGAGCAGTTCTTC. Translating it yields CASSVVPAGGYNEQFF. The J gene is TRBJ2-1, the V gene TRBV9, with a tentative D call TRBD2 (6 bases). The CDR3 runs to 16 residues. Germline CDR1 and CDR2: SGDLS and YYNGEE. V was clipped by 0 bases and J by 4 bases, with 14 bases between them.

This chain joins TRBV15 and TRBJ2-1; 8 nucleotides line up with TRBD1. The CDR3 loop spans 16 amino acids. V lost 0 bases, J lost 6 bases, and 7 bases stayed unmatched. The germline CDR1 and CDR2 sequences are LNHNV and YYDKDF (reference sequence). The DNA of the CDR3 is TGTGCCACCAGCAGAGATGGACAGGGTCTTGTCAATGAGCAGTTCTTC. Translated: CATSRDGQGLVNEQFF.

The CDR3 loop is CASSALDRGAADTQYF. The DNA for the CDR3 is TGTGCCAGCAGTGCCCTAGACAGGGGGGCCGCAGATACGCAGTATTTT. V usage is TRBV6-1 and J usage is TRBJ2-3; 9 nucleotides align to TRBD1. The ends lost 4 bases at V and 4 bases at J; junction bases unmatched: 9. The CDR3 is made up of 16 amino acids. Germline CDR1 MNHNS, CDR2 SASEGT.

The rearrangement uses TRBV30 and TRBJ1-1; TRBD1 matches 11 bases. The germline CDR1 and CDR2 sequences are GTSNPN and SVGIG (reference sequence). This CDR3 is 14 amino acids long. With V trimmed by 0 bases and J by 9 bases, 6 bases remained unmatched. This CDR3 is CAWSVKDRGQQAFF. Here the CDR3 DNA reads TGTGCCTGGAGTGTAAAGGACAGGGGGCAACAAGCTTTCTTT.

The chain carries TRBV5-1 and TRBJ2-3; D may match TRBD1 or TRBD2 (5 bases each). The length of the CDR3 is 16 residues. The germline CDR1 and CDR2 sequences are SGHRS and YFSETQ. Trimming took 0 bases from V and 2 from J, leaving 13 bases between them. The chain's CDR3 is CASSLDAGSTTDTQYF. CDR3 DNA sequence: TGCGCCAGCAGCTTGGATGCAGGGAGTACCACAGATACGCAGTATTTT.